These 22 T cell receptor beta chains originate from one sample sequenced in a study of T-cell memory formation after mild COVID-19. Each CDR3 protein is one row after TCRdb ran MiXCR on the 5' RACE reads. The sample lists some 320,000 distinct CDR3 sequences, more than 15% occurring once. The specimen sequenced was PBMCs or a T cell subset sorted from them (not recorded which). All receptors come from a man aged 18 to 30 who had mild COVID-19 (a few samples of this study predate the infection). Cell type and time point are not known.

This sequence joins TRBV4-3 and TRBJ1-1; perhaps TRBD1 as D (5 bases). The CDR3 is made up of 14 amino acids. CDR1 and CDR2 (germline): LGHNA, YSLEER. V lost 2 bases, J lost 3 bases, and 10 bases lay in between. In DNA form, the CDR3 reads TGCGCCAGCAGCCAAAGTCAGGGACACACTGAAGCTTTCTTT. It translates to CASSQSQGHTEAFF.

DNA for the CDR3: TGTGCCAGCAGTTACCCCAGGGAAGGCACAGATACGCAGTATTTT. Residues: CASSYPREGTDTQYF. The rearrangement links TRBV6-5 to TRBJ2-3, with a tentative D call TRBD1 (5 bases). The CDR3 runs to 15 residues. Germline assignment: CDR1 MNHEY and CDR2 SVGAGI. Trimming took 2 bases from V and 1 from J, leaving 10 bases between them.

This clonotype was seen only a few times. The chain employs TRBV7-8 and TRBJ2-5; 8 nucleotides agree with TRBD2. The CDR3 consists of 14 residues. V shed 4 bases, J shed 4 bases, and the junction held 5 bases outside the gene matches. The V gene's germline CDR1 is SGHVS and CDR2 FQNEAQ. The CDR3 sequence is CASSSGGGPETQYF. In DNA form, the CDR3 reads TGTGCCAGCAGCTCCGGGGGGGGGCCAGAGACCCAGTACTTC.

The CDR3 is CASSPLAGGLDTQYF. Written as DNA, the CDR3 is TGTGCCAGCAGCCCCCTAGCGGGGGGGCTGGATACGCAGTATTTT. The rearrangement uses TRBV7-2 and TRBJ2-3, with TRBD2 matching 12 bases. The germline gives CDR1 SGHTA, CDR2 FQGNSA. Unmatched junction bases numbered 6, after V lost 5 bases and J lost 6 bases. This CDR3 has 15 residues.

The chain joins TRBV7-2 to TRBJ1-5, with TRBD1 as a possible D gene (5 bases). From germline, CDR1 is SGHTA and CDR2 FQGNSA. The CDR3 is 14 residues long. V dropped 3 bases and J dropped 4 bases, with 10 bases sitting between them. The CDR3 coding sequence is TGTGCCAGCAGCTTTGTCGGGGCTAATCAGCCCCAGCATTTT. This sequence encodes CASSFVGANQPQHF.

This clonotype came up a few times. V usage is TRBV7-2 and J usage is TRBJ2-3, with 13 bases lining up with TRBD2. The CDR3 has 16 residues. The germline CDR1 and CDR2 sequences are SGHTA and FQGNSA. V was pared by 4 bases and J by 5 bases, with 6 bases of the junction left unmatched. The CDR3 coding sequence is TGTGCCAGCAGCTCGTCACTAGCGGGGGGGATAGATACGCAGTATTTT. It is translated as CASSSSLAGGIDTQYF.

The chain couples TRBV6-1 to TRBJ2-7, with D maybe TRBD2 (5 bases). CDR3 length equals 14 residues. V shed 1 base and J shed 4 bases, with 11 bases lying between them. The germline V gene has CDR1 MNHNS and CDR2 SASEGT. CDR3: CASSEGNRGYEQYV. The CDR3 DNA sequence: TGTGCCAGCAGTGAAGGGAATCGCGGGTACGAGCAGTACGTC.

This clonotype has a handful of counts. V gene TRBV3-1 combines with J gene TRBJ2-3; D is possibly TRBD1 (6 bases). CDR1 and CDR2 from the germline V gene are LGHDT and YNNKEL (reference sequence). Trimming left V 4 bases short and J 3 bases short, with 17 bases between. This CDR3 has 16 residues. CDR3 loop: CASSLNSDRATDTQYF. The DNA for the CDR3 is TGTGCCAGCAGCCTCAATTCGGACAGAGCAACAGATACGCAGTATTTT.

This clonotype was seen at least ten times. The rearrangement uses TRBV4-3 and TRBJ2-5; 10 bases align to TRBD2. The germline V gene encodes CDR1 LGHNA and CDR2 YSLEER. V was pared by 8 bases and J by 0 bases, with 9 bases of the junction left unmatched. The CDR3 has 16 residues. The CDR3 protein is CASARASGGNQETQYF. The DNA of the CDR3 is TGCGCCAGCGCCAGGGCTAGCGGGGGAAACCAAGAGACCCAGTACTTC.

The count of this clonotype is one. The J gene is TRBJ1-5, the V gene TRBV7-8; no reliable D call. This CDR3 comprises 14 residues. V lost 0 bases, J lost 7 bases, and 10 bases lay in between. Germline V gene data show CDR1 as SGHVS and CDR2 as FQNEAQ. The DNA for the CDR3 is TGTGCCAGCAGCTTAGCGGATTTTCAGCAGCCCCAGCATTTT. This sequence encodes CASSLADFQQPQHF.

Concerning this clonotype itself: A junction boundary mismatches the germline segment, possibly from a read error. This rearrangement joins TRBV27 to TRBJ2-1, with TRBD2 matching over 9 bases. CDR1 MNHEY and CDR2 SMNVEV come from the germline V gene (reference sequence). There are 13 residues in the CDR3. The CDR3 coding sequence is TGTGCCAGCACCATTAGCGGGAGCAATGATCAGTTCTTC. Its protein product is CASTISGSNDQFF.

The table lists this clonotype with many counts. The chain couples TRBV29-1 to TRBJ2-5; D perhaps matches TRBD1 (6 bases). Per the germline V gene, CDR1 is SQVTM and CDR2 is ANQGSEA. Trimming took off 3 bases at V and 4 bases at J, with 9 bases between the two ends. The CDR3 length is 12 residues. The DNA of the CDR3 is TGCAGCGTTGATCGAGGGGGAGAGACCCAGTACTTC. Translated, it gives CSVDRGGETQYF.

The chain links TRBV14 to TRBJ2-3; D remains ambiguous. Germline lookup yields CDR1 SGHDN and CDR2 FVKESK. The CDR3 is 14 amino acids. Trimming left V 1 base short and J 2 bases short, with 7 bases between. DNA for the CDR3: TGTGCCAGCAGCCAAGTCGTCTCCACAGATACGCAGTATTTT. Amino acids: CASSQVVSTDTQYF.

This clonotype came up a few times. V is TRBV20-1 and J is TRBJ2-1; D uncertain. The CDR3 is 15 amino acids. Trimming took 5 bases from V and 9 from J, leaving 23 bases between them. Germline CDR1 is DFQATT and CDR2 is SNEGSKA (reference sequence). The CDR3 nucleotides are TGCAGTGCTTCGTTCGGTGGATACGGGCTCGGTGAGCAGTTCTTC. Protein: CSASFGGYGLGEQFF.

This clonotype was detected only a few times. The chain couples TRBV20-1 to TRBJ1-1; TRBD1 matches at 11 bases. CDR1 DFQATT and CDR2 SNEGSKA come from the germline V gene (reference sequence). The CDR3 contains 17 residues. V dropped 6 bases and J dropped 0; count of bases not matched to a gene: 12. Here the CDR3 reads CSADRGRGGTMNTEAFF. For the CDR3, the DNA is TGCAGTGCGGACAGGGGGCGCGGGGGTACCATGAACACTGAAGCTTTCTTT.

This clonotype was seen a handful of times. The chain combines TRBV29-1 with TRBJ2-7, with 8 positions matching TRBD2. The CDR3 has 15 residues. The J segment lost 6 bases and the V segment lost 4 bases, leaving 14 bases of the junction unmatched. In germline, CDR1 is SQVTM, CDR2 ANQGSEA. CDR3 protein: CSVVQVWRGVGEQYF. The CDR3 nucleotides read TGCAGCGTTGTTCAGGTGTGGCGGGGGGTAGGCGAGCAGTACTTC.

V is TRBV7-2 and J is TRBJ1-1; D gene uncertain. V lost 3 bases and J 4 bases, leaving 6 bases between the germline ends. Per the germline V gene, CDR1 is SGHTA and CDR2 is FQGNSA. CDR3 size: 12 residues. This CDR3 reads CASSFYGTEAFF. Written as DNA, the CDR3 is TGTGCCAGCAGCTTCTATGGCACTGAAGCTTTCTTT.

The genes are TRBV5-1 and TRBJ1-3, with D perhaps matching TRBD1 (5 bases). V lost 0 bases, J lost 8 bases, and 9 bases lay in between. The CDR3 spans 13 residues. From germline, CDR1 is SGHRS and CDR2 YFSETQ. The CDR3 DNA follows: TGCGCCAGCAGCTTGGGGGGCCCGGACACCATATATTTT. Amino acids: CASSLGGPDTIYF.

This clonotype has ten or more counts. The CDR3 protein is CASSLASLGANSPLHF. In nucleotides, the CDR3 is TGCGCCAGCAGCTTGGCGAGCCTTGGGGCGAATTCACCCCTCCACTTT. The rearrangement joins TRBV5-1 to TRBJ1-6, with a weak D call TRBD1 (5 bases). V gave up 0 bases and J gave up 7 bases, with 14 bases separating them. Germline-derived CDR1 and CDR2 are SGHRS and YFSETQ. The CDR3 is made up of 16 amino acids.

This chain connects TRBV2 to TRBJ2-7, with D unresolved. Per germline, CDR1 SNHLY and CDR2 FYNNEI. V lost 0 bases and J lost 6, with 12 bases in between. This CDR3 contains 14 residues. The DNA for the CDR3 is TGTGCCAGCAGTGAAGCGAAGGGCGTCGGCGAGCAGTACTTC. This sequence encodes CASSEAKGVGEQYF. The variable domain in full, completed from reference TRBV2 and TRBJ2-7, reads EPEVTQTPSHQVTQMGQEVILRCVPISNHLYFYWYRQILGQKVEFLVSFYNNEISEKSEIFDDQFSVERPDGSNFTLKIRSTKLEDSAMYFCASSEAKGVGEQYFGPGTRLTVT.

This clonotype was seen only a few times. The V gene is TRBV3-1, the J gene TRBJ1-1; no reliable D call. V lost 2 bases, J lost 4 bases, and 8 bases lay in between. The CDR3 covers 13 residues. Germline V CDR1 and CDR2: LGHDT, YNNKEL (reference sequence). The CDR3 reads CASSQLVSTEAFF. The CDR3 coding sequence is TGTGCCAGCAGCCAACTGGTGAGCACTGAAGCTTTCTTT.

This clonotype was counted between two and nine times. The chain combines TRBV12-3 or TRBV12-4 with TRBJ1-6; weak D call: TRBD1 (6 bases). V shed 6 bases and J shed 10 bases, with 19 bases lying between them. The CDR3 totals 15 residues. CDR3 loop: CASRTQGAGRSPLHF. DNA of the CDR3: TGTGCCAGCAGAACACAGGGTGCCGGGAGATCACCCCTCCACTTT.